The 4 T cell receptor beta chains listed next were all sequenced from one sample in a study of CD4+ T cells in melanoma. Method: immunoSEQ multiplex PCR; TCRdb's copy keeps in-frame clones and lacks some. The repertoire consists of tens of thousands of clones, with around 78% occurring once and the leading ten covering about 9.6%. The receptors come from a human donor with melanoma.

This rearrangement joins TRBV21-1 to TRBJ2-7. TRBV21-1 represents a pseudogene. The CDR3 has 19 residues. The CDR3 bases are TGTGCCAGCTCGTCCGGACCCCCCGGGACGGATCATGATTCCTACGAGCAGTACTTC. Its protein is CASSSGPPGTDHDSYEQYF.

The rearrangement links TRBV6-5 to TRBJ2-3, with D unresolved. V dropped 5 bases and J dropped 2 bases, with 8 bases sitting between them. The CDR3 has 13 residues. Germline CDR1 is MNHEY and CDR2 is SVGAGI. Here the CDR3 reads CASSTWITDTQYF. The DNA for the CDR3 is TGTGCCAGCAGTACCTGGATCACAGATACGCAGTATTTT.

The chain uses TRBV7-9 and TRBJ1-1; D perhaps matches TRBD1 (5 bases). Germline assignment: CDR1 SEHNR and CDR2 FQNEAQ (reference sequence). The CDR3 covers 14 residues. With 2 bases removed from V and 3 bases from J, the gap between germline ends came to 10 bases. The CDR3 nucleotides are TGTGCCAGCAGCTTAAGTAAGGGACACACTGAAGCTTTCTTT. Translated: CASSLSKGHTEAFF.

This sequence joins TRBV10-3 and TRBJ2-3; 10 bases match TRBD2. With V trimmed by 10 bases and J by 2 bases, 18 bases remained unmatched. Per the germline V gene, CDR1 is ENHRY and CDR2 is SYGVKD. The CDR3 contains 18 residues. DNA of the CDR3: TGTGCCACAGAAGATAGCGGGGGGCCGGTGTTCCTCACAGATACGCAGTATTTT. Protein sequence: CATEDSGGPVFLTDTQYF.